These T cell receptor beta chains were read from a single sample in a study of blood T cell repertoires in COVID-19. Some clones are missing from TCRdb's copy, which holds only in-frame ones; the method was immunoSEQ multiplex PCR. This table has about 250,000 clones, 70% to 90% appearing once. Sequenced material: peripheral blood. These TCRs come from a young woman with acute or convalescent COVID-19. CDR3s include the opening cysteine and the closing phenylalanine or tryptophan. The D gene is left open where the match is weak. A row's size may be missing; if present it is once, few, many or a size class.

D | J | V | size | CDR3 | DNA
TRBD2 | TRBJ2-7 | TRBV18 | - | CASSQSRLAGTYEQYF | TGTGCCAGCTCTCAGAGTCGGCTAGCGGGAACATACGAGCAGTACTTC
TRBD1 | TRBJ2-1 | TRBV3-1/TRBV3-2 | - | CASSQGTGFYNEQFF | TGTGCCAGCAGCCAGGGGACAGGGTTCTACAATGAGCAGTTCTTC
- | TRBJ2-5 | TRBV5-4 | - | CASSLRQGGGETQYF | TGTGCCAGCAGCTTGCGGCAGGGAGGGGGAGAGACCCAGTACTTC
- | TRBJ1-4 | TRBV7-9 | - | CASSLAMAPNGEKLFF | TGTGCCAGCAGCTTAGCGATGGCTCCTAACGGGGAAAAACTGTTTTTT
- | TRBJ2-1 | TRBV5-1 | once | CASGLGGAEQFF | TGCGCCAGCGGCCTCGGGGGTGCTGAGCAGTTCTTC
TRBD1 | TRBJ1-4 | TRBV7-9 | - | CASSFVGTGVEKLFF | TGTGCCAGCAGTTTCGTCGGGACAGGGGTTGAAAAACTGTTTTTT
- | TRBJ2-3 | TRBV4-3 | - | CASSHPETDTQYF | TGCGCCAGCAGCCATCCCGAGACAGATACGCAGTATTTT
- | TRBJ1-2 | TRBV7-9 | - | CASSPQVRANYGYTF | TGTGCCAGCAGCCCCCAAGTGAGGGCGAACTATGGCTACACCTTC
TRBD1 | TRBJ1-2 | TRBV18 | - | CASSEIGTGLYGYTF | TGTGCCAGCTCCGAAATCGGGACAGGACTATATGGCTACACCTTC
- | TRBJ1-5 | TRBV30 | - | CAWRREQGGNQPQHF | TGTGCCTGGAGGAGAGAACAGGGTGGCAATCAGCCCCAGCATTTT
TRBD2 | TRBJ2-7 | TRBV7-9 | - | CASSSPLAGGIYEQYF | TGTGCCAGCAGCTCCCCACTAGCGGGAGGCATTTACGAGCAGTACTTC
TRBD1 | TRBJ2-4 | TRBV30 | - | CAWSIGTGTKNIQYF | TGTGCCTGGAGCATTGGGACAGGAACCAAAAACATTCAGTACTTC
- | TRBJ2-3 | TRBV5-1 | - | CASSLIADTQYF | TGCGCCAGCAGCTTGATCGCAGATACGCAGTATTTT
- | TRBJ1-2 | TRBV21-1 | - | CASSRGNGYTF | TGTGCCAGCAGCCGGGGGAATGGCTACACCTTC
- | TRBJ2-4 | TRBV19 | few | CASSMAERQYF | TGTGCCAGTAGTATGGCAGAACGTCAGTACTTC
- | TRBJ1-2 | TRBV19 | - | CASYGGGSGYTF | TGTGCCAGTTATGGGGGGGGCTCTGGCTACACCTTC
- | TRBJ1-2 | TRBV11-2 | - | CASSSIANYGYTF | TGTGCCAGCAGCTCAATAGCTAACTATGGCTACACCTTC
TRBD2 | TRBJ2-1 | TRBV7-9 | - | CASSLTPTSGIYEQFF | TGTGCCAGCAGCTTAACGCCGACTAGCGGGATCTATGAGCAGTTCTTC
- | TRBJ2-7 | TRBV5-1 | - | CASSSSQGGGEQYF | TGCGCCAGCAGCTCTTCACAGGGAGGGGGCGAGCAGTACTTC
- | TRBJ2-7 | TRBV6-6 | - | CASSSPPRSGQYF | TGTGCCAGCAGTTCACCGCCCAGATCGGGACAGTACTTC
TRBD2 | TRBJ2-2 | TRBV24-1 | - | CATSDRIGGSVTGELFF | TGTGCCACCAGTGATCGTATTGGCGGGAGCGTCACCGGGGAGCTGTTTTTT
- | TRBJ2-3 | TRBV7-9 | - | CASSLAGNLDTQYF | TGTGCCAGCAGCTTAGCGGGCAATCTAGATACGCAGTATTTT
TRBD1 | TRBJ2-1 | TRBV18 | - | CASSLEQGIYEQFF | TGTGCCAGCTCACTGGAACAGGGGATCTATGAGCAGTTCTTC
TRBD1 | TRBJ2-1 | TRBV30 | once | CAGEGARFSDNEQFF | TGTGCCGGAGAGGGGGCGCGGTTCTCGGACAATGAGCAGTTCTTC
- | TRBJ2-7 | TRBV11-3 | - | CASSLDGTAYEQYF | TGTGCCAGCAGCTTAGATGGGACTGCCTACGAGCAGTACTTC